The clone carrying this T cell receptor (beta chain) has a count of ten or more. Antigen unknown. The source of the sample is a study of molecular identifiers for immune sequencing clone quantification. Study-level findings and limits: In CMV-specific effectors, clones above 20 copies held over 97% of molecules; naive, under 1%. With a barcode shared among identical TCR molecules, highly expanded clone sizes could be underestimated.

A single record per CDR3 protein comes from TCRdb applying MiXCR to the PCR reads. The data contain approximately 590,000 distinct CDR3 sequences, 25% of them singletons. V was pared by 4 bases and J by 6 bases, with 11 bases between. Germline V CDR1 and CDR2: MNHNY, SVGAGI (reference sequence). The CDR3 is 13 amino acids. This receptor was obtained from a human donor in good health. Some libraries in this study had Jurkat cell RNA spiked in. The chain couples TRBV6-6 to TRBJ2-3; D is ambiguous. The source material was naive CD8+ T cells from blood, with Jurkat cell RNA spiked in. The subset denotes: FACS-sorted CD8+CD4-CCR7+CD45RA+ naive T cells. The DNA for the CDR3 is TGTGCCAGCAGTTCCACCTTTCTGGATACGCAGTATTTT. The encoded protein is CASSSTFLDTQYF.